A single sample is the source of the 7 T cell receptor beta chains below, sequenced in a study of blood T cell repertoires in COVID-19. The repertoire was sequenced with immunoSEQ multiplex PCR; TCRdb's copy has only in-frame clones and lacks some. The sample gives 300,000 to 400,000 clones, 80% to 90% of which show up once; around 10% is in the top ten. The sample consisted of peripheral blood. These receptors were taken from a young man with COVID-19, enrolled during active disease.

CDR3 in DNA: TGTGCCAGCAGCCAAGTCATGGGACTAGCGGAAACAGGGGAGACCCAGTACTTC. It codes for CASSQVMGLAETGETQYF. The J gene is TRBJ2-5, the V gene TRBV4-2; TRBD2 aligns across 11 bases. The V gene's germline CDR1 is LGHNA and CDR2 YNFKEQ. With 1 base clipped from V and 5 bases from J, the junction kept 12 bases outside the gene matches. The CDR3 spans 18 residues.

The CDR3 is CASSFQDRGETQYF. CDR3 coding DNA: TGCGCCAGCAGTTTTCAGGACAGGGGAGAGACCCAGTACTTC. J is TRBJ2-5 and V is TRBV5-1; TRBD1 matches 9 bases. Trimming at V came to 5 bases and at J to 4 bases, leaving 6 bases not matched to a gene. The CDR3 sequence is 14 residues long. Germline CDR1 and CDR2: SGHRS and YFSETQ.

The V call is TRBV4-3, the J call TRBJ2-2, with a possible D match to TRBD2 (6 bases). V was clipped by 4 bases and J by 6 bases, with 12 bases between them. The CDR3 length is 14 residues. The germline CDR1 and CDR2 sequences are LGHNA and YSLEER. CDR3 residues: CASSRGGSPGELFF. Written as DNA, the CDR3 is TGCGCCAGCAGCCGCGGAGGGTCCCCCGGGGAGCTGTTTTTT.

The CDR3 coding sequence is TGTGCCAGCAGCTTAGAATTGCAGGGGACCAAAACCGGGGAGCTGTTTTTT. Its protein product is CASSLELQGTKTGELFF. This chain uses TRBV7-9 with TRBJ2-2; D is possibly TRBD1 (6 bases). V was trimmed by 1 base and J by 5 bases, leaving 17 bases between them. Looked up from germline, CDR1 is SEHNR and CDR2 is FQNEAQ (reference sequence). The length of the CDR3 is 17 residues.

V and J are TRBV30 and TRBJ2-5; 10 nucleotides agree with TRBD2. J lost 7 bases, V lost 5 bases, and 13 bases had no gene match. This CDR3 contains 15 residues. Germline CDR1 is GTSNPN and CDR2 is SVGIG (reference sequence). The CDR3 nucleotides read TGTGCCTGGCTTAGCGGGAGGTCCCCAAGAGGGACCCAGTACTTC. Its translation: CAWLSGRSPRGTQYF.

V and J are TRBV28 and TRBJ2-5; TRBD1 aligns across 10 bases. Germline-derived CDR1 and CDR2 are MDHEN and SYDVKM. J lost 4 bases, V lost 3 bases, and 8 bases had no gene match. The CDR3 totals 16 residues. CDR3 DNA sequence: TGTGCCAGCAGTTTGCCGTGGACAGGGGGTTTAGAGACCCAGTACTTC. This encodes CASSLPWTGGLETQYF.

This chain's CDR3 is CASSYAPQGGSEKLFF. For the CDR3, the DNA is TGTGCCAGCAGTTACGCACCTCAGGGAGGGTCGGAAAAACTGTTTTTT. This rearrangement joins TRBV6-2 or TRBV6-3 to TRBJ1-4; possible D gene TRBD1, 5 bases. The CDR3 extends over 16 amino acids. V was clipped by 2 bases and J by 8 bases, with 18 bases between them. Germline CDR1 MNHEY, CDR2 SVGEGT.